This entry lists 27 T cell receptor beta chains sequenced from one sample in a study of shared clonotypes between healthy human individuals. Clones were sequenced by immunoSEQ multiplex PCR, and TCRdb holds only the in-frame ones, with some missing. Altogether 2 million to 3 million clones are present, roughly 93% being singletons, with the ten largest covering 0.36%. The sequencing input was naive CD4+ T cells from PBMCs. Subset: CD45RA+ positively selected. Source of these receptors: a man younger than 35 in good health. Some clones in this sample may be carry-over from other donors' samples.

The chain is built from TRBV15 and TRBJ2-7; TRBD2 agrees at 9 bases. V lost 0 bases and J lost 3; bases outside the gene matches: 3. This CDR3 is 15 amino acids long. The germline V gene encodes CDR1 LNHNV and CDR2 YYDKDF (reference sequence). The CDR3 is CATSREGTSSYEQYF. DNA for the CDR3: TGTGCCACCAGCAGAGAAGGGACTAGCAGCTACGAGCAGTACTTC.

The rearrangement joins TRBV30 to TRBJ1-1; TRBD1 agrees at 9 bases. Germline V gene data show CDR1 as GTSNPN and CDR2 as SVGIG (reference sequence). The ends lost 7 bases at V and 3 bases at J; junction bases unmatched: 6. CDR3 size: 13 residues. CDR3 coding DNA: TGTGCCTCCTTACAGGGGGCGTACACTGAAGCTTTCTTT. Translated: CASLQGAYTEAFF.

The V and J genes are TRBV11-2 and TRBJ1-5; D perhaps matches TRBD1 (5 bases). The CDR3 has 15 amino acids. CDR1 SGHAT and CDR2 FQNNGV come from the germline V gene. V dropped 5 bases and J dropped 4 bases, with 15 bases sitting between them. CDR3 sequence (DNA): TGTGCCAGCAGCCTAAGACCCGGGACGAATCAGCCCCAGCATTTT. Its protein is CASSLRPGTNQPQHF.

The rearrangement links TRBV30 to TRBJ1-6, with D possibly being TRBD1 (6 bases). The germline gives CDR1 GTSNPN, CDR2 SVGIG (reference sequence). There are 12 residues in the CDR3. The germline V and J ends were trimmed by 7 bases and 10 bases, with 14 bases remaining between them. CDR3 residues: CAFFRGESPLHF. CDR3 sequence (DNA): TGTGCCTTTTTTAGGGGGGAATCACCCCTCCACTTT.

A few counts support this clone. Other DNA sequences in this specimen translate into the identical CDR3. This chain uses TRBV28 with TRBJ1-4; D unclear. The germline gives CDR1 MDHEN, CDR2 SYDVKM. V dropped 2 bases and J dropped 0 bases, with 7 bases sitting between them. The CDR3 loop spans 15 amino acids. In DNA, the CDR3 is TGTGCCAGCAGTTTAGGCGGTGCAACTAATGAAAAACTGTTTTTT. Translating gives CASSLGGATNEKLFF.

This clone is a singleton in its sample. This sequence joins TRBV19 and TRBJ2-3; unclear D gene. CDR3 length: 14 residues. Between the trimmed V and J ends, which lost 3 bases and 4 bases, there was a span of 11 bases. Per germline, CDR1 LNHDA and CDR2 SQIVND (reference sequence). The CDR3 DNA is TGTGCCAGTAGTATGGGTTACCCGCCAGATACGCAGTATTTT. It yields the protein CASSMGYPPDTQYF.

A note on this clone: At one end, the junction sequence differs from germline, possibly due to a read error. The rearrangement uses TRBV7-9 and TRBJ2-6, with D unresolved. The CDR3 length is 19 residues. Germline V lookup: CDR1 SEHNR, CDR2 FQNEAQ (reference sequence). Here the CDR3 reads CASSLLGPNPLSGVNVLTF. The CDR3 DNA is TGTGCCAGCAGCTTATTAGGTCCCAACCCCCTCTCTGGGGTCAACGTCCTGACTTTC.

The chain carries TRBV11-1 and TRBJ2-1; perhaps TRBD1 as D (6 bases). CDR1 is SGHAT, CDR2 FQDESV, per germline (reference sequence). The CDR3 has 15 residues. Trimming removed 5 bases from V and 1 base from J, with 12 bases in between. The CDR3: CASSLGTPSYNEQFF. CDR3 coding DNA: TGTGCCAGCAGCCTCGGGACACCATCCTACAATGAGCAGTTCTTC.

V and J are TRBV5-6 and TRBJ2-5; 8 bases match TRBD2. Germline V gene data show CDR1 as SGHDT and CDR2 as YYEEEE. The CDR3 runs to 16 residues. Trimming at V came to 1 base and at J to 5 bases, leaving 10 bases not matched to a gene. CDR3 sequence reads: CASSLLGLGGGETQYF. Written as DNA, the CDR3 is TGTGCCAGCAGCTTGCTGGGTCTAGGCGGGGGGGAGACCCAGTACTTC.

This clone is a singleton in its sample. The chain employs TRBV30 and TRBJ2-1, with 7 bases matching TRBD2. Germline values: CDR1 GTSNPN, CDR2 SVGIG (reference sequence). The CDR3 loop spans 11 amino acids. V shed 5 bases and J 11 bases; nucleotides not matched to a gene: 6. The CDR3 sequence: CAWAPGLQQFF. The CDR3 DNA is TGTGCCTGGGCCCCGGGACTACAGCAGTTCTTC.

This rearrangement joins TRBV28 to TRBJ2-7; TRBD1 agrees at 7 bases. The CDR3 sequence is 13 residues long. CDR1 and CDR2 from the germline V gene are MDHEN and SYDVKM. J was trimmed by 1 base and V by 5 bases; bases with no gene match: 2. This CDR3 reads CASSRDRSYEQYF. DNA for the CDR3: TGTGCCAGCAGTCGGGACAGATCCTACGAGCAGTACTTC.

This clone was recorded only once. CDR3 coding DNA: TGCGCCAGCAGCCAACAAGGAGGGACAGGGGACACTGAAGCTTTCTTT. It encodes CASSQQGGTGDTEAFF. The chain is built from TRBV4-1 and TRBJ1-1; 10 nucleotides line up with TRBD1. With 2 bases clipped from V and 3 bases from J, the junction kept 6 bases outside the gene matches. There are 16 residues in the CDR3. CDR1 and CDR2 (germline): MGHRA, YSYEKL.

The V and J genes are TRBV20-1 and TRBJ2-2; the D is unclear. V dropped 0 bases and J dropped 8 bases, with 4 bases sitting between them. Germline lookup yields CDR1 DFQATT and CDR2 SNEGSKA (reference sequence). The CDR3 covers 11 residues. The CDR3 sequence is CSARDKGELFF. DNA of the CDR3: TGCAGTGCTAGAGATAAGGGGGAGCTGTTTTTT.

CDR3 nucleotide sequence: TGTGCCAGCAGCAAAGCGGGGTCTAGCGGGATCCAAGAGACCCAGTACTTC. It encodes CASSKAGSSGIQETQYF. The chain combines TRBV21-1 with TRBJ2-5; the D segment call TRBD2 is taken from the table without a DNA check. TRBV21-1 is shown as a pseudogene. The CDR3 runs 17 residues.

The chain uses TRBV2 and TRBJ1-1; TRBD1 matches at 7 bases. The CDR3 is 14 amino acids. V lost 2 bases to trimming and J lost 7 bases; unmatched junction nucleotides: 7. Looked up from germline, CDR1 is SNHLY and CDR2 is FYNNEI. The CDR3 sequence is CASSEYRGIGEAFF. CDR3 DNA: TGTGCCAGCAGTGAATACAGGGGAATCGGTGAAGCTTTCTTT.

This chain links TRBV7-2 with TRBJ2-1, with TRBD2 matching 13 bases. Germline assignment: CDR1 SGHTA and CDR2 FQGNSA. With V trimmed by 6 bases and J by 10 bases, 9 bases remained unmatched. There are 15 residues in the CDR3. CDR3 bases: TGTGCCAGCAGGGGAGGACTAGCGGGAGACGACGAGCAGTTCTTC. It is translated as CASRGGLAGDDEQFF.

The chain is built from TRBV5-6 and TRBJ2-1; TRBD1 aligns across 7 bases. V lost 4 bases, J lost 6 bases, and 4 bases stayed unmatched. The CDR3 is made up of 13 amino acids. Germline V gene lookup returns CDR1 SGHDT and CDR2 YYEEEE. CDR3 in DNA: TGTGCCAGCAGCCCGACAGGGATCAATGAGCAGTTCTTC. It codes for CASSPTGINEQFF.

This clone was found once. This chain uses TRBV5-4 with TRBJ1-4; 9 bases match TRBD1. The CDR3 length is 15 residues. CDR1 SGHNT and CDR2 YYREEE come from the germline V gene (reference sequence). The V gene end was trimmed by 4 bases and the J gene end by 3 bases; junction bases not matched to a gene: 4. As DNA, the CDR3 is TGTGCCAGCAGCACCCGGACAGGGGCTAATGAAAAACTGTTTTTT. Protein: CASSTRTGANEKLFF. The full variable domain, rest sourced from reference TRBV5-4 and TRBJ1-4, is ETGVTQSPTHLIKTRGQQVTLRCSSQSGHNTVSWYQQALGQGPQFIFQYYREEENGRGNFPPRFSGLQFPNYSSELNVNALELDDSALYLCASSTRTGANEKLFFGSGTQLSVL.

V and J are TRBV27 and TRBJ2-1, with 7 bases lining up with TRBD2. Looked up from germline, CDR1 is MNHEY and CDR2 is SMNVEV (reference sequence). V shed 3 bases, J shed 6 bases, and the junction held 5 bases outside the gene matches. The CDR3 has 14 residues. The CDR3 protein is CASSLREGSNEQFF. In DNA form, the CDR3 reads TGTGCCAGCAGTTTGAGGGAGGGATCCAATGAGCAGTTCTTC.

The chain combines TRBV28 with TRBJ1-4, with TRBD1 identical over 7 bases. Germline-derived CDR1 and CDR2 are MDHEN and SYDVKM. This CDR3 is built from 14 residues. V dropped 6 bases and J dropped 8; count of bases not matched to a gene: 9. CDR3 DNA: TGTGCCAGCAGAAGAGACAGGGTGTACGAAAAACTGTTTTTT. Translating gives CASRRDRVYEKLFF.

V is TRBV27 and J is TRBJ1-1, with 7 positions matching TRBD1. The CDR3 contains 13 residues. Germline V CDR1 and CDR2: MNHEY, SMNVEV (reference sequence). J was trimmed by 0 bases and V by 9 bases; bases with no gene match: 4. The CDR3 loop is CASDRAMNTEAFF. CDR3 nucleotides: TGTGCCAGTGACAGGGCTATGAACACTGAAGCTTTCTTT.

The gene calls are TRBV7-2 and TRBJ1-6; D unclear. Germline V lookup: CDR1 SGHTA, CDR2 FQGNSA. Trimming removed 0 bases from V and 7 bases from J, with 16 bases in between. The CDR3 spans 17 residues. As DNA, the CDR3 is TGTGCCAGCAGCTTAGCCCAGACACGCCTGGGGAATTCACCCCTCCACTTT. Encoded protein: CASSLAQTRLGNSPLHF.

Regarding this clone: The same CDR3 can be traced to other DNA sequences in this sample. V gene TRBV7-2 combines with J gene TRBJ2-1; 14 nucleotides align to TRBD2. This CDR3 spans 14 amino acids. Germline V lookup: CDR1 SGHTA, CDR2 FQGNSA. The trim removed 5 bases at V and 10 bases at J, leaving 4 bases unmatched. CDR3 DNA sequence: TGTGCCAGCAGCGTCGGGACTAGCGGGAGCGAGCAGTTCTTC. As protein: CASSVGTSGSEQFF.

The gene calls are TRBV11-2 and TRBJ2-1; TRBD2 aligns across 7 bases. Germline CDR1 reads SGHAT; CDR2 reads FQNNGV. The ends lost 5 bases at V and 9 bases at J; junction bases unmatched: 4. This CDR3 is 12 amino acids long. The CDR3 spells CASSAGLGEQFF. In nucleotides, the CDR3 is TGTGCCAGCAGCGCCGGACTAGGTGAGCAGTTCTTC.

This sequence joins TRBV11-2 and TRBJ1-1; 8 positions agree with TRBD1. Unmatched junction bases numbered 12, after V lost 5 bases and J lost 4 bases. The germline V gene has CDR1 SGHAT and CDR2 FQNNGV. The CDR3 covers 16 residues. CDR3: CASSPRTGLLVTEAFF. The CDR3 coding sequence is TGTGCCAGCAGCCCCAGGACAGGGTTGTTGGTCACTGAAGCTTTCTTT.

The chain couples TRBV18 to TRBJ1-2; D perhaps matches TRBD1 (5 bases). Trimming took off 2 bases at V and 8 bases at J, with 15 bases between the two ends. Germline-derived CDR1 and CDR2 are KGHSH and LQKENI. The CDR3 covers 14 residues. CDR3 sequence: CASSPSEGLGGYTF. The DNA for the CDR3 is TGTGCCAGCTCACCATCCGAGGGGCTCGGGGGCTACACCTTC.

This chain joins TRBV6-5 and TRBJ2-3; TRBD2 matches 8 bases. Losses at the gene ends were 7 bases for V and 8 bases for J; bases not matched to a gene: 5. The CDR3 runs 12 residues. Germline CDR1 and CDR2: MNHEY and SVGAGI. DNA for the CDR3: TGTGCCAGCATAGCGGCGGGGGGTACGCAGTATTTT. This sequence encodes CASIAAGGTQYF.